The rows below give T cell receptor beta chains drawn from one sample of a study of T cells in Graves' hyperthyroidism and ophthalmopathy. TCRdb passed the multiplex PCR reads through MiXCR, listing each CDR3 protein once. The table records about 580,000 distinct CDR3 sequences, roughly 14% of them present only once. Sample: blood. All receptors derive from a woman in her 30s with Graves' hyperthyroidism that later progressed to Graves' ophthalmopathy. Both conserved end residues are part of each CDR3. Some rows have no size entry. The others give once, few or many, or a class for an expanded clone.

size: NA; J: TRBJ1-2; V: TRBV11-2; CDR3: CVSSSTGVYGYTF
size: NA; J: TRBJ2-7; V: TRBV27; CDR3: CASSFTRGYEQYF
size: few; J: TRBJ2-7; V: TRBV29-1; CDR3: CSVQVSSYEQYF
size: NA; J: TRBJ1-5; V: TRBV6-2/TRBV6-3; CDR3: CASQPQGSQPQHF
size: NA; J: TRBJ2-7; V: TRBV12-3/TRBV12-4; CDR3: CASRRGTRPPYEQYF
size: many; J: TRBJ2-6; V: TRBV18; CDR3: CASSPDVRDSGANVLTF
size: many; J: TRBJ1-2; V: TRBV13; CDR3: CASSRRTGPYGYTF
size: many; J: TRBJ1-4; V: TRBV5-1; CDR3: CASSGTGATNEKLFF
size: NA; J: TRBJ2-3; V: TRBV30; CDR3: CAWSLTRRGTDRQYF
size: NA; J: TRBJ1-2; V: TRBV19; CDR3: CASTMGQGIYGYTF
size: few; J: TRBJ2-1; V: TRBV9; CDR3: CASSVALAAYNEQFF
size: NA; J: TRBJ2-1; V: TRBV6-2/TRBV6-3; CDR3: CASRGGGTGLQFF
size: many; J: TRBJ2-7; V: TRBV11-2; CDR3: CASSSNQRYEQYF
size: many; J: TRBJ1-1; V: TRBV2; CDR3: CASSDGTNTEAFF
size: many; J: TRBJ2-5; V: TRBV7-2; CDR3: CASSRGQIQETQYF
size: NA; J: TRBJ1-2; V: TRBV29-1; CDR3: CSVAQQGYGYTF
size: many; J: TRBJ1-2; V: TRBV2; CDR3: CASQGGQGAGGYTF
size: NA; J: TRBJ1-2; V: TRBV3-1; CDR3: CASSRLGTGDGYTF
size: few; J: TRBJ2-3; V: TRBV2; CDR3: CASGQGQGVDTQYF
size: many; J: TRBJ2-7; V: TRBV12-3/TRBV12-4; CDR3: CASSLTNNEQYF
size: NA; J: TRBJ2-1; V: TRBV5-4; CDR3: CASSRSEKLAGANEQFF
size: many; J: TRBJ2-3; V: TRBV7-2; CDR3: CASSPQTFTDTQYF
size: many; J: TRBJ2-5; V: TRBV2; CDR3: CASLGWGTQYF
size: few; J: TRBJ2-5; V: TRBV28; CDR3: CASSTKGGGETQYF
size: many; J: TRBJ1-2; V: TRBV6-5; CDR3: CASSYNLGTDFNYGYTF
size: many; J: TRBJ1-1; V: TRBV3-1; CDR3: CASSQVTGGSTEAFF
size: many; J: TRBJ1-1; V: TRBV20-1; CDR3: CSARARGGNTEAFF
size: NA; J: TRBJ2-5; V: TRBV7-2; CDR3: CASLVRETQYF
size: few; J: TRBJ2-1; V: TRBV5-1; CDR3: CASSLVGNLYNEQFF
size: many; J: TRBJ1-1; V: TRBV7-9; CDR3: CASSLPAGNTEAFF
size: many; J: TRBJ2-2; V: TRBV5-5; CDR3: CASSLEATAGTGELFF
size: NA; J: TRBJ1-5; V: TRBV7-2; CDR3: CASSLEATDNQPQHF
size: many; J: TRBJ2-5; V: TRBV19; CDR3: CASSIDRGLRETQYF
size: many; J: TRBJ2-2; V: TRBV19; CDR3: CASSILLIAVNTGELFF
size: NA; J: TRBJ2-1; V: TRBV11-3; CDR3: CASKEGGRALPEQFF
size: few; J: TRBJ2-1; V: TRBV7-3; CDR3: CASSPRGGLAGNEQFF
size: NA; J: TRBJ1-2; V: TRBV5-4; CDR3: CASSSRENYSYTF
size: NA; J: TRBJ2-7; V: TRBV6-2/TRBV6-3; CDR3: CATESTDTYEQYF
size: many; J: TRBJ1-3; V: TRBV2; CDR3: CAIHGGDRSSGNTIYF
size: many; J: TRBJ2-6; V: TRBV20-1; CDR3: CSARDRRYSGANVLTF
size: NA; J: TRBJ2-3; V: TRBV6-1; CDR3: CASRNRATDTQYF
size: NA; J: TRBJ1-1; V: TRBV18; CDR3: CASSTGQLMNTEAFF
size: many; J: TRBJ2-5; V: TRBV12-3/TRBV12-4; CDR3: CASSTHRKPQETQYF
size: few; J: TRBJ1-1; V: TRBV7-2; CDR3: CASSQWGDEAFF
size: NA; J: TRBJ2-1; V: TRBV7-8; CDR3: CASSLEGTVFYNEQFF
size: NA; J: TRBJ2-7; V: TRBV12-3/TRBV12-4; CDR3: CASSGSGTGGFHEQYF
size: few; J: TRBJ2-1; V: TRBV4-3; CDR3: CASSQDLAGNNEQFF
size: NA; J: TRBJ1-6; V: TRBV9; CDR3: CASTRDHNSPLHF
size: many; J: TRBJ2-7; V: TRBV7-3; CDR3: CASIPRGTPYEQYF
size: NA; J: TRBJ2-3; V: TRBV25-1; CDR3: CASSEFGRADTQYF
size: many; J: TRBJ1-1; V: TRBV7-9; CDR3: CASSPQDGGTEAFF
size: many; J: TRBJ1-1; V: TRBV7-9; CDR3: CASSLFRGTMMVTEAFF
size: many; J: TRBJ2-1; V: TRBV11-2; CDR3: CASSFFEMSSYNEQFF